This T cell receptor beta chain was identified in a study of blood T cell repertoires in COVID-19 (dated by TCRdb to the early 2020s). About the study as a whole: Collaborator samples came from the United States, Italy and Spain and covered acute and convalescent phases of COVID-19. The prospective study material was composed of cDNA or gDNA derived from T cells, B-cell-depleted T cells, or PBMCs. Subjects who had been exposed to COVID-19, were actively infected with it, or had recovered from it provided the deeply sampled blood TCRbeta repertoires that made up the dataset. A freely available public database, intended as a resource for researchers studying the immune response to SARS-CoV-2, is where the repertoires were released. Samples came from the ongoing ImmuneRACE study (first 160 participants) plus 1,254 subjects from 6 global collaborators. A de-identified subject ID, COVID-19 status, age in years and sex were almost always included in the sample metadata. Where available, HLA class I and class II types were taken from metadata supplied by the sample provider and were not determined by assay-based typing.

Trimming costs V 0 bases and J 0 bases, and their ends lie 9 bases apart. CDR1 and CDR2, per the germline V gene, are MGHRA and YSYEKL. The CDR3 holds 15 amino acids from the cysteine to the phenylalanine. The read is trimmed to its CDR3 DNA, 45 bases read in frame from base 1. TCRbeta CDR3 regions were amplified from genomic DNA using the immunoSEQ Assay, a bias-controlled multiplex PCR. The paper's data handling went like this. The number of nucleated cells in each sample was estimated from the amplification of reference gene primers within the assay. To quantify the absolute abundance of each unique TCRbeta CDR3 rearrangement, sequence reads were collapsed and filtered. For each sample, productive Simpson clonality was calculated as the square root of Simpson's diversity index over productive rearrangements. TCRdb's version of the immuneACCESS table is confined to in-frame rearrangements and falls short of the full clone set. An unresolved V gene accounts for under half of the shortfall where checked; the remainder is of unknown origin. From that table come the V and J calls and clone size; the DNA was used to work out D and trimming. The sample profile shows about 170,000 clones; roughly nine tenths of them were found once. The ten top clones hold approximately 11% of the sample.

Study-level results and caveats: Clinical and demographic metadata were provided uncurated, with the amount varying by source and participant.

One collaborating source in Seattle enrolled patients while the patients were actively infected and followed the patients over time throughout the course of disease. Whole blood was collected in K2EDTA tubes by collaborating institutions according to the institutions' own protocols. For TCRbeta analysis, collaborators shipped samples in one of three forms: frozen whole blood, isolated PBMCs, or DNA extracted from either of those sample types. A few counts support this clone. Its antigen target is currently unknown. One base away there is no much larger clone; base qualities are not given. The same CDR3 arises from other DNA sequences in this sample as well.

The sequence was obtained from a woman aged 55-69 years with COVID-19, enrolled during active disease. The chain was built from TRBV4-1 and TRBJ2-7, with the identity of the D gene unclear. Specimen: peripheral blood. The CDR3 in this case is CASSQELASSYEQYF. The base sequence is TGCGCCAGCAGCCAAGAATTGGCCAGCTCCTACGAGCAGTACTTC.